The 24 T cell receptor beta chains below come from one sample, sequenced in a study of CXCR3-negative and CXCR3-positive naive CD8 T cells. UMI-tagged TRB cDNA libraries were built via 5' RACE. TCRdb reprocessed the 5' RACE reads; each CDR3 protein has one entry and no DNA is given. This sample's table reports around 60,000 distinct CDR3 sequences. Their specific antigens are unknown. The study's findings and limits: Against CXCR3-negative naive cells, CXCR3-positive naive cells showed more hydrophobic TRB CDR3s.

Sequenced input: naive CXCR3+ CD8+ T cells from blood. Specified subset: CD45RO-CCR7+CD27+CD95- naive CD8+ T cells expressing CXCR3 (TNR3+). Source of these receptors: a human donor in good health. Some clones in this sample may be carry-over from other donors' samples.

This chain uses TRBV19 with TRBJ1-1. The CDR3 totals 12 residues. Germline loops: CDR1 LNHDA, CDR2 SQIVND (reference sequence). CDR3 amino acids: CASSMVGTEAFF.

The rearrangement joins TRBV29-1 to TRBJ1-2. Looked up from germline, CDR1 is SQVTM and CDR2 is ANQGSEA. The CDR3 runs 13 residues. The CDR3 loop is CSGGPLGSIGYTF. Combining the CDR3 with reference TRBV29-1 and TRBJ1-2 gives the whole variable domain SAVISQKPSRDICQRGTSLTIQCQVDSQVTMMFWYRQQPGQSLTLIATANQGSEATYESGFVIDKFPISRPNLTFSTLTVSNMSPEDSSIYLCSGGPLGSIGYTFGSGTRLTVV.

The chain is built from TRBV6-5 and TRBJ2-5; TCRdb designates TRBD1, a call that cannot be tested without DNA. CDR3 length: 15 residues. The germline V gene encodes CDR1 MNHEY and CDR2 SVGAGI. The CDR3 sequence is CASSYYGGIGETQYF.

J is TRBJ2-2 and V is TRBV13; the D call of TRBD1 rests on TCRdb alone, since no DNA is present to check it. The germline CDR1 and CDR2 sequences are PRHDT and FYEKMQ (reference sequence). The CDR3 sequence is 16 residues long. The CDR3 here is CASSLGRQGVTGELFF.

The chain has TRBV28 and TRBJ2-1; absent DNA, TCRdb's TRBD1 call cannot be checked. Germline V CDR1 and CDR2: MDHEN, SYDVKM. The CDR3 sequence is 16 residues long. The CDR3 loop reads CASSLPPGELYNEQFF.

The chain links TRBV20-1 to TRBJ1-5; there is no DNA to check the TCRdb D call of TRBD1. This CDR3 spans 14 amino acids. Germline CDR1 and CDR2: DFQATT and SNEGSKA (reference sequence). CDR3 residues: CSARAWTGAQPQHF.

The CDR3 protein is CASSDGAGTGELFF. The J gene is TRBJ2-2, the V gene TRBV6-4; TCRdb outputs TRBD1, but without DNA this stays unchecked. CDR1 is MRHNA, CDR2 SNTAGT, per germline. The length of the CDR3 is 14 residues.

CDR3 sequence reads: CASTLGTLNTEAFF. The chain joins TRBV28 to TRBJ1-1. The CDR3 is 14 residues long. CDR1 is MDHEN and CDR2 is SYDVKM in the germline V gene.

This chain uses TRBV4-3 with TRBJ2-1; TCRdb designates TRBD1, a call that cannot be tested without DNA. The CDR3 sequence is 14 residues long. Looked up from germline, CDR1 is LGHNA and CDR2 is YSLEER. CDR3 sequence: CASSQDRGKNEQFF.

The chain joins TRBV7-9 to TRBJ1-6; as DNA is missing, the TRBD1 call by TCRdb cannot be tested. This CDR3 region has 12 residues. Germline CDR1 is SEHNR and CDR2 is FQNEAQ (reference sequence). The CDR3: CASSLEGGPLHF.

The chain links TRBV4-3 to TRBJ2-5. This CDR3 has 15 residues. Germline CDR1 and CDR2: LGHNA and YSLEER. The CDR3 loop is CASSQGPQPQETQYF.

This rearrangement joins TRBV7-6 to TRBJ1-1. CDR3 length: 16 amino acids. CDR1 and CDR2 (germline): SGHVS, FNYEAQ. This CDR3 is CASTPSGPLGSTEAFF.

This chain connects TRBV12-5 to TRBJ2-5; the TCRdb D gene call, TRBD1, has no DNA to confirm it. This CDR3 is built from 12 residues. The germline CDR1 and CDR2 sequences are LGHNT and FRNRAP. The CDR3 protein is CASGLDRMGPYF.

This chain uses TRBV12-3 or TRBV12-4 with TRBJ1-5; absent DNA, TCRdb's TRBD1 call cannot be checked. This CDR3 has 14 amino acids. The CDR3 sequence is CASSAAGYGQPQHF.

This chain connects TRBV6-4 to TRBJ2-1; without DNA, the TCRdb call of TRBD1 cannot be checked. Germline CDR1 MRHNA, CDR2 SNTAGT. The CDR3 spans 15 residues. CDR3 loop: CASSENTGVYNEQFF.

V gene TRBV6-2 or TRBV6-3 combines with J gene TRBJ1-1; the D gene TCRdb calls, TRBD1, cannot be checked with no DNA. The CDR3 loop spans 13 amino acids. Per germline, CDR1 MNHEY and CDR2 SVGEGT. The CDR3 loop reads CASSTTGSTEAFF.

The chain's CDR3 is CASSLGYTGELFF. The V gene is TRBV12-3 or TRBV12-4, the J gene TRBJ2-2. CDR3 length: 13 amino acids.

The CDR3 loop is CSAGQETYGYTF. This chain links TRBV29-1 with TRBJ1-2; the TCRdb call, TRBD1, lacks DNA for checking. This CDR3 comprises 12 residues. The germline CDR1 and CDR2 sequences are SQVTM and ANQGSEA.

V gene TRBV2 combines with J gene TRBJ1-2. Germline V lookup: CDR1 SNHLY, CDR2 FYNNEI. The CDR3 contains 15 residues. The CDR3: CASSYSSTSNYGYTF.

The CDR3 region is CSVERDYLGETQYF. The chain employs TRBV29-1 and TRBJ2-5; TCRdb outputs TRBD2, but without DNA this stays unchecked. In germline, CDR1 is SQVTM, CDR2 ANQGSEA. The CDR3 is 14 amino acids.

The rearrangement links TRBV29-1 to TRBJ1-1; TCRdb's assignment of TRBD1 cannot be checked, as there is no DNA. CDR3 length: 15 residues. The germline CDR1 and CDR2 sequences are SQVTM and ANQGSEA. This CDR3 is CSVGQGIVRGTEAFF.

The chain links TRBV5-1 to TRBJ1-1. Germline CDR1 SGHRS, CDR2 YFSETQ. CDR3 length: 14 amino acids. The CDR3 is CASSVGRTNTEAFF.

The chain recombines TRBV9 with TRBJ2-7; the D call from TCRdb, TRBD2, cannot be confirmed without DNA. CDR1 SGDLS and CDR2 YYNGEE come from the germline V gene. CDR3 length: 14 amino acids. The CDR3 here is CASSVDSGGYEQYF.

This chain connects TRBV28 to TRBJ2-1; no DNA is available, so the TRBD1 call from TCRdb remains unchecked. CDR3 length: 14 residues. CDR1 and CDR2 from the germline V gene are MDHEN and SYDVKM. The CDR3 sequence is CASSLTELSNEQFF.